This record concerns one TCR beta chain sequence. The sample is drawn from a study of T cells in Graves' hyperthyroidism and ophthalmopathy. The CDR3 consists of 13 residues. Germline assignment: CDR1 LGHDT and CDR2 YNNKEL (reference sequence). Trimming stripped 8 bases from V and 5 bases from J, with 16 bases between. The source material, RNA transcripts, was used to amplify TCR beta CDR3 regions. The HTBI set primed first-round TCR CDR3 RT-PCR. A single record per CDR3 protein comes from TCRdb applying MiXCR to the multiplex PCR reads. Found here are 450,000 to 500,000 distinct CDR3 sequences, about 20% of them singletons; the top ten hold approximately 49%.

The sequenced sample consisted of blood. This sequence joins TRBV3-1 and TRBJ2-7; D gene ambiguous. The receptor comes from a woman in her seventies with Graves' ophthalmopathy. The CDR3 coding sequence is TGTGCCAGCGCACTTTCTTGGGATCACGAGCAGTACTTC. This sequence encodes CASALSWDHEQYF.